This TCR beta chain was found in a study of blood T cells in healthy people across ages. A second roughly 6 to 12 cycle PCR used barcoded and J-beta primers. MiXCR, run by TCRdb on the 5' RACE reads, gives a single entry per CDR3 protein. The repertoire has about 680,000 distinct CDR3 sequences, approximately 49% of them found once; the top ten carry roughly 31%. Each sample yielded at least 6 micrograms of PBMC total RNA. This clonotype was detected only a few times. This clonotype was sampled from a woman aged 60-70 years in good health. Sequencing used blood.

CDR3 region: CATWQGRSEQYF. In nucleotides, the CDR3 is TGTGCCACCTGGCAGGGGCGAAGCGAGCAGTACTTC. The chain links TRBV6-4 to TRBJ2-4; possibly TRBD1 for D (6 bases). The J call may be wrong; the DNA end is better matched by TRBJ2-7. The CDR3 totals 12 residues. The germline CDR1 and CDR2 sequences are MRHNA and SNTAGT.